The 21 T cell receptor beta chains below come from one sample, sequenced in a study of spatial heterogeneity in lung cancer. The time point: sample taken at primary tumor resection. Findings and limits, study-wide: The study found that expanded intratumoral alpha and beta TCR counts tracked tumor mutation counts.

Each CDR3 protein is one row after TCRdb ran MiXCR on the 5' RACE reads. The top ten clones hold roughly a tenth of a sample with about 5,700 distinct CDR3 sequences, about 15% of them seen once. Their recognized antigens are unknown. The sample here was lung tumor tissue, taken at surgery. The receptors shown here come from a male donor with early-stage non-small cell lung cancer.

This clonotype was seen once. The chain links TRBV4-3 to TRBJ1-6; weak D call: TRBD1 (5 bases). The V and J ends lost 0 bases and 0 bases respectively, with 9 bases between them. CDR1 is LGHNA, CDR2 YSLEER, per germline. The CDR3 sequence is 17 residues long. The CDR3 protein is CASSQDRGSSYNSPLHF. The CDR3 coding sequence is TGCGCCAGCAGCCAAGATAGGGGAAGCTCCTATAATTCACCCCTCCACTTT.

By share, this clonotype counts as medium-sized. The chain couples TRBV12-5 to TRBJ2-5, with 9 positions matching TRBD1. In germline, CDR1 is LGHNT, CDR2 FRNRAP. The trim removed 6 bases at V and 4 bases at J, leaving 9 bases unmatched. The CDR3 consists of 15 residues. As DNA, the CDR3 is TGTGCTAGTGGGCTCGGGACAGGGTTTCCAGAGACCCAGTACTTC. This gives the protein CASGLGTGFPETQYF.

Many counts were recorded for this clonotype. The CDR3 sequence is CASSLDSSQVETQYF. The CDR3 DNA sequence: TGTGCCAGCAGCTTGGATAGTAGCCAGGTCGAGACCCAGTACTTC. This sequence joins TRBV5-4 and TRBJ2-5; D is unclear. There are 15 residues in the CDR3. Germline lookup yields CDR1 SGHNT and CDR2 YYREEE (reference sequence). V gave up 0 bases and J gave up 5 bases, with 14 bases separating them.

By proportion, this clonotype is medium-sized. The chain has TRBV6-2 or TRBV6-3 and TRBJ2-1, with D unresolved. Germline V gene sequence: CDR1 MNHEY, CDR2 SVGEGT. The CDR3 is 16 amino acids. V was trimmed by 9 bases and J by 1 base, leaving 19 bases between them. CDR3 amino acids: CASRAPRGRSYNEQFF. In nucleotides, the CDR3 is TGTGCCAGTAGGGCCCCTCGCGGAAGGTCCTACAATGAGCAGTTCTTC.

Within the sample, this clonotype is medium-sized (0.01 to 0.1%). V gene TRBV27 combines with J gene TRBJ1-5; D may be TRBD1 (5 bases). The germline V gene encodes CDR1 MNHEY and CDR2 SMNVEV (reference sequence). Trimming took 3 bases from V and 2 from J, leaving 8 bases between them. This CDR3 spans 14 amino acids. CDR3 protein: CASSFRGGNQPQHF. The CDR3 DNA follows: TGTGCCAGCAGTTTTCGGGGGGGCAATCAGCCCCAGCATTTT.

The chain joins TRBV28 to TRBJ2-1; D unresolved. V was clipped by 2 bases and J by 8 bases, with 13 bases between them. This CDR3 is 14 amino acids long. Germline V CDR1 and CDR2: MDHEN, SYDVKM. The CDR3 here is CASSLSGVTYEQFF. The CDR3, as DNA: TGTGCCAGCAGTTTAAGTGGGGTTACATATGAGCAGTTCTTC.

The CDR3 reads CASSYLVLANTGELFF. The DNA of the CDR3 is TGTGCCAGCAGTTATTTGGTTCTCGCGAACACCGGGGAGCTGTTTTTT. This sequence joins TRBV6-5 and TRBJ2-2; D gene ambiguous. V was cut by 3 bases and J by 0 bases, with 11 bases left in between. Germline V gene data show CDR1 as MNHEY and CDR2 as SVGAGI. The CDR3 contains 16 residues.

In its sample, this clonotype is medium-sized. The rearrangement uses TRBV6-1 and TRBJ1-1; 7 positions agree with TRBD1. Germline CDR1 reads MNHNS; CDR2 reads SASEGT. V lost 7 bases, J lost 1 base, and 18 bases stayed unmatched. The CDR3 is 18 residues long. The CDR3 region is CASTLPGTETTPNTEAFF. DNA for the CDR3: TGTGCCAGCACCTTACCCGGGACAGAAACAACCCCGAACACTGAAGCTTTCTTT.

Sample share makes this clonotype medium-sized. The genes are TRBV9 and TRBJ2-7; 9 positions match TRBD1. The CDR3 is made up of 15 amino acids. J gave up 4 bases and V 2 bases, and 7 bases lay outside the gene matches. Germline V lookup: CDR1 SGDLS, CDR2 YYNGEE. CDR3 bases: TGTGCCAGCAGCGTCTCCGGGACAGGGACTTACGAGCAGTACTTC. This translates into CASSVSGTGTYEQYF.

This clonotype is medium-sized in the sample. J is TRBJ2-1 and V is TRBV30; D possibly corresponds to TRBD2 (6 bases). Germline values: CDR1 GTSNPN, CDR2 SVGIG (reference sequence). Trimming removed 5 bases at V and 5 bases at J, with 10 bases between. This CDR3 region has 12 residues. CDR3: CAWSTRDNEQFF. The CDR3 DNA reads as TGTGCCTGGTCGACTAGAGACAATGAGCAGTTCTTC.

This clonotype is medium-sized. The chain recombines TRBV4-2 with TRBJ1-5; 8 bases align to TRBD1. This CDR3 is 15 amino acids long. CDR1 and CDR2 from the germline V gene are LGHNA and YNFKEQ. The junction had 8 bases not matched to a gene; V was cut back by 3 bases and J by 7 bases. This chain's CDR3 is CASSQQQGEEQPQHF. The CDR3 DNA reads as TGTGCCAGCAGCCAGCAACAGGGGGAGGAACAGCCCCAGCATTTT.

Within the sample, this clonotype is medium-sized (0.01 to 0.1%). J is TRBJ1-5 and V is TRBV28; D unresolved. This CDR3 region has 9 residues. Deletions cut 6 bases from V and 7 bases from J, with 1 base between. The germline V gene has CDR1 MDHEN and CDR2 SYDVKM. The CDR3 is CASSQPQHF. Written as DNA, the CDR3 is TGTGCCAGCAGCCAGCCCCAGCATTTT.

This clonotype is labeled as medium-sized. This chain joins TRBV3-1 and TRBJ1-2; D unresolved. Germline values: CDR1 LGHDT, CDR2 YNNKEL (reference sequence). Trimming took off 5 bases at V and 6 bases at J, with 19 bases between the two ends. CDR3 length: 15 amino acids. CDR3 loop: CASSTTAGERHGYTF. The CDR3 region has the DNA TGTGCCAGCAGCACCACTGCCGGGGAGAGACATGGCTACACCTTC.

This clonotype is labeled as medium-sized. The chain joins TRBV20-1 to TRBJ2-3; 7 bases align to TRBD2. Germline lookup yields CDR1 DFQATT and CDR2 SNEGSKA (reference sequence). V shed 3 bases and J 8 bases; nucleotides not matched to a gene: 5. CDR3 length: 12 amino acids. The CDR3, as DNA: TGCAGTGCTAGCGGGGGGATGGGTACGCAGTATTTT. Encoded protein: CSASGGMGTQYF.

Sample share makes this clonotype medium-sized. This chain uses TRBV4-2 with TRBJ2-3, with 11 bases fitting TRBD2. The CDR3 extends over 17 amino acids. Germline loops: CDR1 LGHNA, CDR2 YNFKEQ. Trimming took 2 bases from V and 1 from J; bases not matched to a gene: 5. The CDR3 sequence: CASSQSGTSGRTDTQYF. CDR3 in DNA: TGTGCCAGCAGCCAATCCGGGACTAGCGGACGCACAGATACGCAGTATTTT.

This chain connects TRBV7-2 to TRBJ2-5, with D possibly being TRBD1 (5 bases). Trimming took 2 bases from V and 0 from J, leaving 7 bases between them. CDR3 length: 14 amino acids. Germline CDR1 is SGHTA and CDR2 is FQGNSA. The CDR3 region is CASSLLQDQETQYF. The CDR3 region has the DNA TGTGCCAGCAGCTTACTACAGGACCAAGAGACCCAGTACTTC.

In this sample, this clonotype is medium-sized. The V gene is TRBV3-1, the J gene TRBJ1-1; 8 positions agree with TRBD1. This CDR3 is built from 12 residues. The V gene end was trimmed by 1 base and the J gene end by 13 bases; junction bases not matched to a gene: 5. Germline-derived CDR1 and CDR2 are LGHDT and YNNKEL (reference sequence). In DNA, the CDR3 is TGTGCCAGCAGCCAAGGGACAGGGTCAGATTTCTTT. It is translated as CASSQGTGSDFF.

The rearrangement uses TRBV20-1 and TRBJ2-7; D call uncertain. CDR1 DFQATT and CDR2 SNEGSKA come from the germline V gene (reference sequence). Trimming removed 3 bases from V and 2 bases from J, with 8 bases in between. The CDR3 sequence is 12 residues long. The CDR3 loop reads CSASKGTYEQYF. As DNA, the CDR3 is TGCAGTGCTAGCAAGGGCACCTACGAGCAGTACTTC.

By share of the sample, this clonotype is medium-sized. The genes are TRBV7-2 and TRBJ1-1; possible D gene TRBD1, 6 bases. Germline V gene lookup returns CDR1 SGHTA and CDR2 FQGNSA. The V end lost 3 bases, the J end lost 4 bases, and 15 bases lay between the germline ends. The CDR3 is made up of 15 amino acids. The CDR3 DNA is TGTGCCAGCAGCTTTTCGGACAGCCTGGGCACTGAAGCTTTCTTT. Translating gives CASSFSDSLGTEAFF.

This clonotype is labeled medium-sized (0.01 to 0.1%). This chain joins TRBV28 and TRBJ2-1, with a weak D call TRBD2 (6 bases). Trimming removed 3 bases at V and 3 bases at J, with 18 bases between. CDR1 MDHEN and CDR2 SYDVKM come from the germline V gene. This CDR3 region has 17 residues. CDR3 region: CASSLGAGQGGYNEQFF. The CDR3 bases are TGTGCCAGCAGTTTGGGAGCCGGGCAGGGAGGCTACAATGAGCAGTTCTTC.

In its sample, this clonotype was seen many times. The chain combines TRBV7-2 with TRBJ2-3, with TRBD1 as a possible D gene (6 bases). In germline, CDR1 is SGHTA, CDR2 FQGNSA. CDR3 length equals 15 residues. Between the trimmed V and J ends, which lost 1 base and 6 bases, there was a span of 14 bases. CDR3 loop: CASSLGGQWMDTQYF. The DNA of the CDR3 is TGTGCCAGCAGCTTAGGGGGACAATGGATGGATACGCAGTATTTT.